This T cell receptor (beta chain) was found in a study of T cell responses to AZD1222 COVID-19 vaccine. Findings and caveats of the study: Donor demographics were predominantly white British with a female majority; clonal diversity may be underestimated. Receipt of two AZD1222 doses was followed by a rise in Spike-specific TCR breadth and depth. The CD4 TCRs associated with vaccination extended across spike and predominated at 160-218 and 743-854.

Concerning this clone: The antigen is unknown.

The table came from immunoSEQ multiplex PCR; TCRdb's copy has only in-frame clones and leaves some out. Of 85,000 to 120,000 clones in the sample, 85% to 90% are singletons; the top ten hold approximately 5.4%. This sequence was found in an adult in good health. Sequencing used peripheral blood, obtained on day 0 of AZD1222 vaccination.

CDR3 region: CASTPGQMNTEAFF. CDR3 in DNA: TGTGCCAGCACTCCGGGACAGATGAACACTGAAGCTTTCTTT. The chain combines TRBV7-9 with TRBJ1-1, with 7 bases matching TRBD1. The CDR3 length is 14 residues. V shed 7 bases and J 0 bases; nucleotides not matched to a gene: 5. Looked up from germline, CDR1 is SEHNR and CDR2 is FQNEAQ (reference sequence). Combining the CDR3 with reference TRBV7-9 and TRBJ1-1 gives the whole variable domain DTGVSQNPRHKITKRGQNVTFRCDPISEHNRLYWYRQTLGQGPEFLTYFQNEAQLEKSRLLSDRFSAERPKGSFSTLEIQRTEQGDSAMYLCASTPGQMNTEAFFGQGTRLTVV.